This T cell receptor (beta chain) was profiled in a study of cytomegalovirus exposure and HLA in healthy donors. Study-level results: In vitro testing confirmed three CMV-associated chains as specific for CMV antigens. The authors listed roughly 150 TCR beta chains as cytomegalovirus-associated. Diagnosis of cytomegalovirus status made by the classifier reportedly showed high specificity and sensitivity.

Some clones are missing from TCRdb's copy, which holds only in-frame ones; the method was immunoSEQ multiplex PCR. The sample has 70,000 or so clones, approximately 90% seen once. Germline CDR1 is GTSNPN and CDR2 is SVGIG (reference sequence). V shed 2 bases and J 0 bases; nucleotides not matched to a gene: 4. This CDR3 comprises 16 residues. Worth noting for this clone: Its antigen is unidentified.

The donors belonged to the roughly 110-subject validation cohort, separate from the approximately 700-subject first cohort. Sequencing was performed on PBMCs. This receptor was taken from a man in his late teens or twenties in good health and CMV-seronegative. The chain joins TRBV30 to TRBJ2-4, with 10 bases that match TRBD2. CDR3: CAWSRGLAVAKNIQYF. The CDR3 DNA sequence: TGTGCCTGGAGTCGCGGACTAGCGGTAGCCAAAAACATTCAGTACTTC.